This section outlines one T cell receptor beta chain sequence together with its context. Its specificity is unknown. Over several immunoSEQ plates, each subset's genomic DNA was distributed in even portions. Assay used: immunoSEQ multiplex PCR; TCRdb lists only in-frame clones, some missing. The table lists about 960,000 clones, approximately 76% of them singletons. These data come from a study of shared clonotypes between healthy human individuals. The V gene end was trimmed by 5 bases and the J gene end by 9 bases; junction bases not matched to a gene: 7. The CDR3 totals 14 residues. CDR1 and CDR2 (germline): SGHTA, FQGNSA. Broader study findings: The low donor count limited represented genetic and exposure-history diversity.

Sequencing was carried out using memory CD4+ T cells sorted from blood. Subset of the sample: CD45RA-negative fraction. This clonotype was sampled from a young man in good health. The chain joins TRBV7-2 to TRBJ2-2; TRBD2 matches at 9 bases. The CDR3 nucleotides read TGTGCCAGCAGCCCGGGACTAGCTATGCGGGAGCTGTTTTTT. It codes for CASSPGLAMRELFF.